Listed below are T cell receptor beta chains from one sample, sequenced in a study of T cell repertoires in cytomegalovirus infection. MiXCR, applied by TCRdb to the reads, yields one record per CDR3 protein. The sample records approximately 550,000 distinct CDR3 sequences, 15% to 20% being singletons. The specimen was CD8+ T cells from PBMCs. The receptors originated from a human donor in good health (CMV status not recorded). Some clones in this sample may be carry-over from other donors' samples. Each CDR3 is given with its conserved first and last residue. D genes are given only for firm matches. Some rows have no size entry. The others give once, few or many, or a class for an expanded clone.

D gene | clone size | J gene | V gene | CDR3 DNA | CDR3 protein
- | few | TRBJ2-3 | TRBV27 | TGTGCCAGCAGTCCCTCCCGCGGGGAGATCACAGATACGCAGTATTTT | CASSPSRGEITDTQYF
- | few | TRBJ2-7 | TRBV6-1 | TGTGCCAGCAGTGAACCCACCCAAGGGAGCTCCTACGAGCAGTACTTC | CASSEPTQGSSYEQYF
- | many | TRBJ1-5 | TRBV4-1 | TGCGCCAGCAGCCTTTACCCTGGGCTAGAGGGCAATCAGCCCCAGCATTTT | CASSLYPGLEGNQPQHF
TRBD1 | many | TRBJ1-2 | TRBV7-9 | TGTGCCAGCAGTTCCGGGACAGGGGGAGGCTACACCTTC | CASSSGTGGGYTF
TRBD2 | many | TRBJ2-1 | TRBV7-6 | TGTGCCAGCAGCTGGGGGGGGGGCTCCTACAATGAGCAGTTCTTC | CASSWGGGSYNEQFF
- | few | TRBJ1-1 | TRBV20-1 | TGCAGTGCTAGAGATTTTACAGCCATGAACACTGAAGCTTTCTTT | CSARDFTAMNTEAFF
TRBD1 | many | TRBJ2-7 | TRBV7-2 | TGTGCCAGCAGCCGGGCAAGGACAGGGTTTTCCTACGAGCAGTACTTC | CASSRARTGFSYEQYF
TRBD1 | - | TRBJ2-7 | TRBV27 | TGTGCCAGCAGTACCCTAGGGACAGGGGTCTACGAGCAGTACTTC | CASSTLGTGVYEQYF
TRBD1 | - | TRBJ1-5 | TRBV4-2 | TGTGCCAGCAGCCACCTCGGGACAGATAGCAATCAGCCCCAGCATTTT | CASSHLGTDSNQPQHF
- | many | TRBJ2-7 | TRBV6-1 | TGTGCCAGCAGTGAAGCGCTTAGGGACATCTCCTACGAGCAGTACTTC | CASSEALRDISYEQYF
- | many | TRBJ2-6 | TRBV6-5 | TGTGCCAGCAGTTACGGTGGGGCCAACGTCCTGACTTTC | CASSYGGANVLTF
- | many | TRBJ1-2 | TRBV12-3/TRBV12-4 | TGTGCCAGCAGTCCCCCGACGACTTACTATGGCTACACCTTC | CASSPPTTYYGYTF
TRBD1 | many | TRBJ1-1 | TRBV12-3/TRBV12-4 | TGTGCCAGCAGTCCCTCGGGACAGGGGATGAACACTGAAGCTTTCTTT | CASSPSGQGMNTEAFF
- | - | TRBJ1-4 | TRBV2 | TGTGCCAGCAATACAAGAGTGGGGGATGAAGCGGCAACTAATGAAAAACTGTTTTTT | CASNTRVGDEAATNEKLFF
- | few | TRBJ2-1 | TRBV29-1 | TGCAGCGTTGAAGACACCCGCTCCTACAATGAGCAGTTCTTC | CSVEDTRSYNEQFF
- | many | TRBJ2-3 | TRBV7-9 | TGTGCCAGCAGCCTCAACCAGCAGGTTGAAATGGCAGATACGCAGTATTTT | CASSLNQQVEMADTQYF
TRBD1 | - | TRBJ1-1 | TRBV2 | TGTGCCAGCAGGCCACAGGGGGCAGTGGACACTGAAGCTTTCTTT | CASRPQGAVDTEAFF
TRBD2 | many | TRBJ2-3 | TRBV4-2 | TGTGCCAGCAGCCAAGTACCACTAGCGGGCTCATATACTGCAGATGCACATTTT | CASSQVPLAGSYTADAHF
- | many | TRBJ2-7 | TRBV2 | TGTGCCAGCAGTGTGGTGCCCTCCTACGAGCAGTACTTC | CASSVVPSYEQYF
TRBD2 | few | TRBJ2-2 | TRBV7-4 | TGTGCCACCGCGGGGGAGAACACCGGGGAGCTGTTTTTT | CATAGENTGELFF
TRBD2 | few | TRBJ2-1 | TRBV12-3/TRBV12-4 | TGTGCCAGCAGTTTAGGGCCTAGCGGATCCCCCGAAACGATCTTC | CASSLGPSGSPETIF
TRBD1 | many | TRBJ1-6 | TRBV7-9 | TGTGCCAGCAGTCCTTTCCCGGGACAGGGCCTTAATTCACCCCTCCACTTT | CASSPFPGQGLNSPLHF
- | few | TRBJ1-1 | TRBV10-2 | TGCGCCAGCAGTGAGGCCACTGAAGCTTTCTTT | CASSEATEAFF
- | few | TRBJ1-5 | TRBV20-1 | TGCAGTGCCGACGACCCAGAAACCTCTTGGGGCAATCAGCCCCAGCATTTT | CSADDPETSWGNQPQHF
TRBD1 | few | TRBJ1-5 | TRBV27 | TGTGCCAGCAGTTCCGGGACAGGGGGGAGACAGCCCCAGCATTTT | CASSSGTGGRQPQHF
TRBD2 | few | TRBJ2-1 | TRBV29-1 | TGCAGCGTGGTAGCGGGAGGGAGGTACAATGAGCAGTTCTTC | CSVVAGGRYNEQFF
TRBD1 | many | TRBJ1-4 | TRBV28 | TGTGCCAGCAGTATCAGGGGGCTTGCAACTAATGAAAAACTGTTTTTT | CASSIRGLATNEKLFF
TRBD1 | few | TRBJ1-2 | TRBV20-1 | TGCAGTGCTAGGTTATTGTCGGGGACAGGGCCACCCGGGTATGGCTACACCTTC | CSARLLSGTGPPGYGYTF
TRBD2 | many | TRBJ2-7 | TRBV28 | TGTGCCAGCAGTTTGTGGACTAGCGGGAGGAACGAGCAGTACTTC | CASSLWTSGRNEQYF
- | many | TRBJ2-2 | TRBV6-1 | TGTGCCACCTTAAAGCGCACCGGGGAGCTGTTTTTT | CATLKRTGELFF
TRBD1 | many | TRBJ2-2 | TRBV11-2 | TGTGCCAGCACCCCAAAAGGGAGGACAGGGAATACCGGGGAGCTGTTTTTT | CASTPKGRTGNTGELFF
- | - | TRBJ1-1 | TRBV20-1 | TGCAGTGCTAGTACGGGAAGTGAAGCTTTCTTT | CSASTGSEAFF
- | few | TRBJ1-5 | TRBV27 | TGTGCCAGCAGTCCCTCACAGGGATTGGTGCATCAGTCCCAGCATTTT | CASSPSQGLVHQSQHF
- | many | TRBJ2-1 | TRBV7-2 | TGTGCCAGCAGCTCCCCGGGTAGCAAGGGTGACAATGAGCAGTTCTTC | CASSSPGSKGDNEQFF
TRBD2 | - | TRBJ2-1 | TRBV6-5 | TGTGCCAGCAGTTACACTAGCGGGAATGAGCAGTTCTTC | CASSYTSGNEQFF
- | few | TRBJ2-1 | TRBV6-5 | TGTGCCAGCGGTACTCCTCCACCTAGCTCCGCGGCCGTCTACAATGAGCAGTTCTTC | CASGTPPPSSAAVYNEQFF
TRBD2 | - | TRBJ2-1 | TRBV15 | TGTGCCACCAGCAGAGAAGCGGGAGGGCACAATGAGCAGTTCTTC | CATSREAGGHNEQFF
- | many | TRBJ1-1 | TRBV7-9 | TGTGCCAGCAGCTTAGTGGAGCGGACTGAAGCTTTCTTT | CASSLVERTEAFF
- | - | TRBJ2-7 | TRBV9 | TGTGCCAGCAGCGTAGATTCGTCCTCCTACGAGCAGTACTTC | CASSVDSSSYEQYF
- | - | TRBJ2-1 | TRBV4-1 | TGTGCCAGCAGCCAAGGAGTAGGAGGGGGGTACAATGAGCAGTTCTTC | CASSQGVGGGYNEQFF
- | many | TRBJ2-7 | TRBV28 | TGTGCCAGCAGTCCTTCGCTGAACTACGAGCAGTACTTC | CASSPSLNYEQYF
TRBD1 | - | TRBJ1-5 | TRBV29-1 | TGCAGCGTACTGGGACAGGGAACCGGTCAGCCCCAGCATTTT | CSVLGQGTGQPQHF
- | many | TRBJ1-2 | TRBV7-9 | TGTGCCGTCACCGGCGGGGGGCGCGGATTTTTACCGAACTATGGCTACACCTTC | CAVTGGGRGFLPNYGYTF
TRBD1 | - | TRBJ1-6 | TRBV3-1 | TGTGCCAGCAGCCAAGGAACAGGGGGCATAACACCCCTCCACTTT | CASSQGTGGITPLHF
TRBD1 | few | TRBJ2-1 | TRBV19 | TGTGCCAGTAGTACCGGGGACAGGGGACTCCCCTCGGATGAGCAGTTCTTC | CASSTGDRGLPSDEQFF